This TCR beta chain appears in the sequencing data of a study of spatial heterogeneity in lung cancer (dated by TCRdb to between 2018 and 2020). With respect to the entire study: The donors were 60 to 80 patients from the lung TRACERx cohort who had early-stage, untreated non-small cell lung cancer. Follow-up PBMC samples were sequenced whenever the samples were available, and the median time to follow-up was roughly two years after resection. More beta-chain than alpha-chain transcripts were consistently detected, likely reflecting higher beta-chain transcript abundance. In the raw uncorrected reads, each unique combination of TCR and UMI appeared on average more than ten times. The study quantitatively compared TCR alpha and beta repertoires across multiple tumor regions, matched nontumor lung and blood in non-small cell lung cancer. Nonsynonymous mutation counts, determined by whole-exome sequencing of tumor tissue, were related to TCR repertoire features. Both alpha and beta chains were TCR-sequenced in samples taken at surgery, namely 220 tumor regions, around 70 matched nontumor lung samples and around 53 PBMC samples. Study-level results and caveats: Only approximately 13 patients were included in comparisons of baseline and follow-up blood repertoires. Ubiquitous expanded tumor TCRs were found in blood more often at tumor resection than at routine follow-up. Confirming at a functional level the hypothesis that regional TCRs recognize regional mutations was considered to require additional single-cell paired TCR alpha and beta sequencing.

The germline V gene sets CDR1 to MNHEY and CDR2 to SVGEGT. V is clipped by 7 bases and J by 2 bases, and the sequence between their germline boundaries is 18 bases long. The CDR3 sequence holds 16 residues, the cysteine and phenylalanine included. CDR3 DNA is the only sequence kept; it has 48 bases, read in frame from the first base. Taken with the paper, the label for time point translates to: blood at routine non-recurrence follow-up after resection. For TCR sequencing, whole RNA was extracted from tumor and nontumor lung tissue, or from cryopreserved PBMC samples, and no cell sorting was done. A patient was chosen for TCR sequencing only when enough RNA was available from at least two tumor regions. Libraries were made using 5' RACE. Data came from a NextSeq 500. The TCR library protocol attached a unique molecular identifier to each TCR cDNA molecule to allow correction of PCR and sequencing errors. The authors' pipeline ran thus. TCR identification, UMI-based error correction and CDR3 extraction were performed with Decombinator tools. Expanded TCRs were defined as those above a frequency of 2 per 1,000, corresponding to the top 1% of the tumor frequency distribution. Rényi diversity was computed with the R vegan package after subsampling each repertoire 100 times to 5,000 TCRs. CDR3 similarity networks were built from amino acid triplet string-kernel similarity, with CDR3s being connected when pairwise similarity was above 0.82. The raw public data were reprocessed by TCRdb itself: fastp quality trimming at Q25, MiXCR clonotype calling, in-frame beta chains only. Rows merge per CDR3 protein into single entries with the most common DNA and genes. V and J calls and clone size were set by TCRdb, not the authors. This sample comprises 35,000 to 45,000 distinct CDR3 sequences, approximately 8% of them detected only once. The ten largest clonotypes hold roughly 8.8% of the sample.

This clonotype has a handful of counts. Its specific antigen is unknown. There are no base qualities to consult, and no much larger clone falls within one base. The receptor comes from a male donor with early-stage non-small cell lung cancer. Sequenced here: PBMCs, sampled at follow-up. Here the chain combines TRBV6-2 or TRBV6-3 and TRBJ1-5; possibly the D gene is TRBD1, per 5 matching bases. The sequence in DNA is TGTGCCAGCAACACCTGGGGGACTTTGGGCAATCAGCCCCAGCATTTT. Translation gives CASNTWGTLGNQPQHF.